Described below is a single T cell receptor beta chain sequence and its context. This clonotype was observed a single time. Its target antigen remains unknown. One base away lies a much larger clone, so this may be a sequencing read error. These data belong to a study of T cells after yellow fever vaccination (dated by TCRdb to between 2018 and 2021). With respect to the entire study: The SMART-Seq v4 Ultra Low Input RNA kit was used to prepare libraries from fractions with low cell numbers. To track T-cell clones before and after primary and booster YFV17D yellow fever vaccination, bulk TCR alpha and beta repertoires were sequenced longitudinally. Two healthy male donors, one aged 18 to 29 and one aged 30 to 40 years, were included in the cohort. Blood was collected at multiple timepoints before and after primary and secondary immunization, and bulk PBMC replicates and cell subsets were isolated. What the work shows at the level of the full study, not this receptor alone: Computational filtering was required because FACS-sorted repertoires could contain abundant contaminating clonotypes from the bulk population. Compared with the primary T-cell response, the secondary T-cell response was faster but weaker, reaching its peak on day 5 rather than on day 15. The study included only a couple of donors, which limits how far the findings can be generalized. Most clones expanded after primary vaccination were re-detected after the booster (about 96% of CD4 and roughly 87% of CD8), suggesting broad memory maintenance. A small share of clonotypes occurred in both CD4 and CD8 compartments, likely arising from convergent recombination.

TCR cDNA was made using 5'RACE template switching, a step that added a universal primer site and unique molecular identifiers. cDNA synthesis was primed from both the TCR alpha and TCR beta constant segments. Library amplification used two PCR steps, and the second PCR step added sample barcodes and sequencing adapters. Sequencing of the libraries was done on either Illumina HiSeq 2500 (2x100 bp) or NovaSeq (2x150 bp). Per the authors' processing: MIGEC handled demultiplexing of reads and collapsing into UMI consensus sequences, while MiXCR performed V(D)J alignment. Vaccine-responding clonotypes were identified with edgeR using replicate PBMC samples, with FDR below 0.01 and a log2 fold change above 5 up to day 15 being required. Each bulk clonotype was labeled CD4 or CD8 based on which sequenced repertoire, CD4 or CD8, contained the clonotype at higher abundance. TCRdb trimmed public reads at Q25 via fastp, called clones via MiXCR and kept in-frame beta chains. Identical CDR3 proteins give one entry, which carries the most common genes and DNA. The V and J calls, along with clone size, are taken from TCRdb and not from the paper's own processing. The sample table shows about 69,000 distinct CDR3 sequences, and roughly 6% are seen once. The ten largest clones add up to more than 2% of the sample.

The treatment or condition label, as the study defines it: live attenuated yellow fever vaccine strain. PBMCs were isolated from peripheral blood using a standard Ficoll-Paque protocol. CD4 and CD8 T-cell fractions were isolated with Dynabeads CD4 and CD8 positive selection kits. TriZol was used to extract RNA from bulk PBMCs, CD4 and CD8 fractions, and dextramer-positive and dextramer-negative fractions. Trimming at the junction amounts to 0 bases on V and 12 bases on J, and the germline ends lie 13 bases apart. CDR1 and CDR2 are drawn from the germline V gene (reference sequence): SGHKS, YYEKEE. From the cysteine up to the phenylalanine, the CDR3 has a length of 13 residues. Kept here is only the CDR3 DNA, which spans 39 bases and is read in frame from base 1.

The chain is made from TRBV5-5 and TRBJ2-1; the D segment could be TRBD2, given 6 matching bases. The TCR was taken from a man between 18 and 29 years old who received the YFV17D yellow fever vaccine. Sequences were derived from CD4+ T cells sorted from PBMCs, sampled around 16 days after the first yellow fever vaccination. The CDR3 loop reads CASSLERRGGQFF. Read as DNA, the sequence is TGTGCCAGCAGCTTGGAAAGGAGGGGTGGGCAGTTCTTC.